This T cell receptor beta chain is drawn from a study of T cell clonality in common variable immunodeficiency. Broader study findings: Common variable immunodeficiency TCR beta sequences reportedly had fewer deletions and N-nucleotide insertions. CVID subjects showed higher TCRbeta clonality than healthy controls.

CDR1 GTSNPN and CDR2 SVGIG come from the germline V gene (reference sequence). The CDR3 is made up of 18 amino acids. Clones were sequenced by immunoSEQ multiplex PCR, and TCRdb holds only the in-frame ones, with some missing. The sample presents 51,000 or so clones, none singletons. This clone was detected ten times or more. Antigen specificity is unknown. The read falls 3 residues short of the CDR3 end, and the missing part is taken from the germline J gene. The chain has TRBV30 and TRBJ2-4, with a tentative D call TRBD1 (6 bases). This TCR was sampled from a person aged 18 to 70 in good health. The sequencing sample was made of peripheral blood mononuclear cells. CDR3 bases read: TGTGCCTGGAGTCCCCGGACAGCAGAAAACGAAGCTAACTATGGT. Translation: CAWSPRTAENEANYG. The entire CDR3 protein reads CAWSPRTAENEANYGQYF.